This TCR beta chain stems from a study of identical twins (dated by TCRdb to the mid-2010s). Context from the whole study: The study deep-sequenced TCR alpha and beta repertoires from monozygotic twins, unrelated adults of various ages and cord blood to test whether fetal clonotypes persist. To rule out contamination, the twin experiments were replicated at different times with different library preparation protocols.

This clonotype was recorded a few times. Which antigen it targets is not known. Base qualities are not provided; no much larger clone lies one nucleotide away. Every donor in the study was a healthy Caucasian. Three pairs of female monozygotic twins, all aged roughly 18 to 29 years, were included in the twin cohort. RNA for TCR libraries was isolated from peripheral blood mononuclear cells. The study at large found these results: Out-of-frame TCR alpha sequences shared between twins showed an excess of low generation-probability sequences compared with coincidental sharing between unrelated individuals. Abundant cord blood beta clonotypes carried fewer insertions; young adult naive repertoires showed a weaker similar trend, while memory repertoires showed none. Because the same donors could not be followed over many years, conclusions were based on cross-sectional statistical analysis. Recombination models systematically underestimated out-of-frame TCR alpha sharing in monozygotic twins but agreed with sharing between unrelated individuals. Zero-insertion analyses could be partly confounded by invariant T cells such as MAIT and iNKT, though diverse VJ usage argued against such confounding for most clonotypes. A weaker excess of twin sharing was found in beta out-of-frame sequences because the signal-to-noise ratio was lowered by fewer shared sequences.

Library construction relied on 5' RACE. Sequenced on an Illumina HiSeq 2000. Template switching added a universal primer binding site, and the final cDNA carried a unique molecular identifier that allowed TCR cDNA molecules to be counted accurately. Specific primers in the conserved constant-segment region were used to synthesize first-strand cDNA for TCR alpha and beta chains. Each cDNA library was double barcoded, with a SMART-Mk sample barcode plus Illumina barcodes, to control for contamination. TruSeq adapter sequences, together with Illumina sample barcodes, were added in two successive PCR steps. Sequencing of the TCR alpha and beta cDNA libraries was done on the Illumina HiSeq platform using custom primers. As for the original processing: Raw reads were processed with MiGEC to extract unique molecular identifiers, and MiXCR was used to determine CDR3 positions. For each individual, recombination models were inferred using an EM algorithm with the repgenHMM and IGoR tools. Shared clonotype analysis was performed with the tcR package in R, normalizing sharing by the product of cloneset sizes. To study raw recombination without the effects of thymic and clonal selection, out-of-frame nonproductive sequences were analyzed. TCRdb reprocessing: public reads trimmed at Q25 with fastp, clones called with MiXCR, in-frame beta chains kept. Duplicate CDR3 protein sequences are folded into a single record with the most common DNA and genes. The V and J calls, along with clone size, are taken from TCRdb and not from the paper's own processing. Across this sample there are 570,000 or so distinct CDR3 sequences, with 9.6% seen only once. Of the sample, around 3% is held by the ten largest clones.

Separately, the same data were catalogued under a study of yellow fever vaccine responses in identical twins. As that second paper reports: According to the authors, in identical twins the way T cells responded to vaccination appeared partly convergent and partly personalized. In identical twins, the study followed T cell clones that responded to the vaccine with precision.

This receptor was identified in a woman under 30 in good health. The material sequenced was PBMCs.

The CDR3 here reads CASSPQGSSGANVLTF. At the DNA level, the sequence is TGTGCCAGCAGCCCACAGGGTAGCTCTGGGGCCAACGTCCTGACTTTC. The chain joins TRBV4-2 to TRBJ2-6; a tentative D match to TRBD1 spans 6 bases. CDR1 and CDR2 are drawn from the germline V gene: LGHNA, YNFKEQ. There are 16 amino acids in the CDR3, from cysteine to phenylalanine inclusive. Left in the record is the CDR3 DNA by itself, 48 bases read in frame from the first base. Trimming at the junction amounts to 4 bases on V and 0 bases on J, and the germline ends lie 10 bases apart.